The rows below give T cell receptor beta chains drawn from one sample of a study of T cell repertoires in cytomegalovirus infection. TCRdb reprocessed the reads with MiXCR, giving one entry per CDR3 protein. The repertoire holds a few hundred thousand distinct CDR3 sequences, under 45% seen once, with about half in the top ten. No antigens are known for them. Sequenced material: cultured PBMCs, taken from culture after CMV antigen stimulation. The receptors come from a human donor in good health (CMV status not recorded). Some clones in this sample may be carry-over from other donors' samples. The CDR3 runs from the conserved cysteine through the conserved F or W. A D gene is named only where the DNA matches it firmly. Part of the rows lack a size; the others show once, few, many or a class for expanded clones.

size | D | J | V | DNA | CDR3
NA | NA | TRBJ2-1 | TRBV7-6 | TGTGCCAGCAGCTCCTCCCCCGGGTTCGGGGGTGAGCAGTTCTTC | CASSSSPGFGGEQFF
NA | NA | TRBJ2-5 | TRBV19 | TGTGCCAGTAGTACCAGGGAGGAGACCCAGTACTTC | CASSTREETQYF
NA | NA | TRBJ1-1 | TRBV29-1 | TGCAGCGTTGGTAGTCGCGGAACTGAAGCTTTCTTT | CSVGSRGTEAFF
once | TRBD2 | TRBJ2-1 | TRBV5-4 | TGTGCCTGTAGGGTGACTAGCGGCTCCTACAATGAGCAGTTCTTC | CACRVTSGSYNEQFF
few | NA | TRBJ1-5 | TRBV19 | TGTGCCAGTAATTTCGGGGTTTGGGATAGCAATCAGCCCCAGCATTTT | CASNFGVWDSNQPQHF
few | NA | TRBJ2-3 | TRBV7-9 | TGTGCCAGCAGACCCCAGTCCTATACGCAGTATTTT | CASRPQSYTQYF
NA | TRBD2 | TRBJ2-7 | TRBV9 | TGTGCCAGCAGCGAATCTAGCGGTAGCTCCTACGAGCAGTACTTC | CASSESSGSSYEQYF
many | NA | TRBJ2-3 | TRBV7-2 | TGTGCCAGCAGCTTAGCTAGCGGCACAGATACGCAGTATTTT | CASSLASGTDTQYF
NA | NA | TRBJ2-2 | TRBV20-1 | TGCAGTGCTACCTTAACAGGGACACTACACAACGGGGAGCTGTTTTTT | CSATLTGTLHNGELFF
few | TRBD2 | TRBJ2-7 | TRBV5-6 | TGTGCCAGCAGCTTGGTTGGTCTCCTGACTAGCGGGAAAAGGGGCGAGCAGTACTTC | CASSLVGLLTSGKRGEQYF
few | TRBD2 | TRBJ2-1 | TRBV7-2 | TGTGCCAGCAGCTTAAAGCGGGAGTCCTACAATGAGCAGTTCTTC | CASSLKRESYNEQFF
few | TRBD1 | TRBJ1-5 | TRBV7-9 | TGTGCCAGCAGCTTAGATACAGGGGGACCTTATAGCAATCAGCCCCAGCATTTT | CASSLDTGGPYSNQPQHF
NA | TRBD2 | TRBJ2-3 | TRBV28 | TGTGCCAGCAGTCCAGGGACTAGCGGCTACACAGATACGCAGTATTTT | CASSPGTSGYTDTQYF
many | TRBD2 | TRBJ2-7 | TRBV7-2 | TGTGCCAGCAGCTTAAGGGTCGGGAGGGTGTACGAGCAGTACTTC | CASSLRVGRVYEQYF
many | TRBD2 | TRBJ2-5 | TRBV7-8 | TGTGCCAGCAGCTCCCTAGCGGGAGAAGAGACCCAGTACTTC | CASSSLAGEETQYF
NA | TRBD2 | TRBJ2-5 | TRBV7-8 | TGTGCCAGCAGCTATAGCGGGGGGGCCATTTGGGAGACCCAGTACTTC | CASSYSGGAIWETQYF
NA | TRBD2 | TRBJ2-1 | TRBV6-2/TRBV6-3 | TGTGCCAGCAGTACCGGGACTAGCGGGAGGGCGAGGCGCGGTGAGCAGTTCTTC | CASSTGTSGRARRGEQFF
NA | NA | TRBJ1-1 | TRBV7-2 | TGTGCCATCAGCTCGGGAGTCATTGCAGGCACTGAAGCTTTCTTT | CAISSGVIAGTEAFF
NA | NA | TRBJ1-5 | TRBV12-3/TRBV12-4 | TGTGCCAGCAGTTACACTCAGGGAGGCAATCAGCCCCAGCATTTT | CASSYTQGGNQPQHF
few | NA | TRBJ1-6 | TRBV2 | TGTGCCAGCAGCGCGTCCCCCTATAATTCACCCCTCCACTTT | CASSASPYNSPLHF
NA | TRBD2 | TRBJ2-1 | TRBV20-1 | TGCAGTGCTAACCGACTAGCGGGGGGGCCTGAGCAGTTCTTC | CSANRLAGGPEQFF
many | NA | TRBJ2-2 | TRBV7-2 | TGTGCCAGCAGCTTAGTCCCTTCCGGCTGGCGGAAGAACACCGGGGAGCTGTTTTTT | CASSLVPSGWRKNTGELFF
few | NA | TRBJ1-5 | TRBV28 | TGTGCCAGCAGTTTGATAAGGGAATCCCAGCATTTT | CASSLIRESQHF
NA | NA | TRBJ1-2 | TRBV20-1 | TGCAGTGCGCCCGGGCAGGCCGGTCTCTATGGCTACACCTTC | CSAPGQAGLYGYTF
NA | NA | TRBJ2-2 | TRBV4-1 | TGCGCCAGCAGCCAAGAGGGATTGGCATACGGGGAGCTGTTTTTT | CASSQEGLAYGELFF
few | NA | TRBJ1-6 | TRBV28 | TGTGCCAGCGGGGGGTTGAGGGCTAATTCACCCCTCCACTTT | CASGGLRANSPLHF
NA | NA | TRBJ2-6 | TRBV6-2/TRBV6-3 | TGTGCCAGCAGTACCCGAGTGGTGGATGTGGCGGGGGCCAACGTCCTGACTTTC | CASSTRVVDVAGANVLTF
NA | NA | TRBJ1-2 | TRBV6-1 | TGTGCCAGCAGTGAATCGGGAACCAACTATGGCTACACCTTC | CASSESGTNYGYTF
few | NA | TRBJ2-7 | TRBV20-1 | TGCAGTGCTACGGATCGTGGGAGCTCCTACGAGCAGTACTTC | CSATDRGSSYEQYF
many | NA | TRBJ1-2 | TRBV7-4 | TGTGCCAGCAGCCTAACCGGGACAAGGATTAACAATGGCTACACCTTC | CASSLTGTRINNGYTF
NA | NA | TRBJ2-3 | TRBV12-3/TRBV12-4 | TGTGCCAGCAGCCCACTAGGCGGGTATACGCAGTATTTT | CASSPLGGYTQYF
many | NA | TRBJ2-1 | TRBV7-8 | TGTGCCAGCAGCCCGACAGGATTTTCCTACAATGAGCAGTTCTTC | CASSPTGFSYNEQFF
many | NA | TRBJ2-1 | TRBV7-8 | TGTGCCAGCACGAAGTCCCTTTGGCGCTCCGGATTCGTCGATGAGCAGTTCTTC | CASTKSLWRSGFVDEQFF
NA | NA | TRBJ1-2 | TRBV6-6 | TGTGCCAGCAACCCTGGACTGTATGGCTACACCTTC | CASNPGLYGYTF
few | NA | TRBJ1-6 | TRBV11-2 | TGTGCCAGCAGCTTGAAGGATAATTCACCCCTCCACTTT | CASSLKDNSPLHF
few | TRBD1 | TRBJ2-7 | TRBV6-1 | TGTGCCAGCAACGGGGGTGGACAGGGCGAGCAGTACTTC | CASNGGGQGEQYF
NA | TRBD2 | TRBJ2-4 | TRBV20-1 | TGCAGTGCTAGAGCGGCGGGGGGGCCTGGAAACATTCAGTACTTC | CSARAAGGPGNIQYF
few | NA | TRBJ2-7 | TRBV7-9 | TGTGCCAGCAGTCAATTGGGAGTTGGGAAGCAGTACTTC | CASSQLGVGKQYF
NA | NA | TRBJ2-7 | TRBV5-3 | TGTGCCAGCAGCTTTTACGGGTCCCTCTCCTACGAGCAGTACTTC | CASSFYGSLSYEQYF
few | TRBD2 | TRBJ2-1 | TRBV7-6 | TGTGCCAGCAGCTCAGAAGCGGGGACCCCCCGTTACAATGAGCAGTTCTTC | CASSSEAGTPRYNEQFF
few | NA | TRBJ2-1 | TRBV2 | TGTGCCAGCAGTGTGCCTCGGGGCCCCCGCGTCTTC | CASSVPRGPRVF
NA | NA | TRBJ1-2 | TRBV7-2 | TGTGCCAGCAGCTTAAACTATGAGCCGGTCCGTGGCTACACCTTC | CASSLNYEPVRGYTF
NA | NA | TRBJ1-4 | TRBV19 | TGTGCCAGTAGTAGTAAGGGCTCAACTAATGAAAAACTGTTTTTT | CASSSKGSTNEKLFF